This T cell receptor (beta chain) emerged from a study of OX40 agonist ivuxolimab in advanced cancers. Study summary: Enrollees could have had prior anti-PD-1, anti-PD-L1 or anti-CTLA-4 therapy, which about 42% had received. Study-level findings and limits: Compared with CD4+, CD8+ T cells on average had more expanded clones. By week 6 at 0.1 to 3.0 mg/kg, blood CD4+ and CD8+ T cells had expanded clonally. There were also nonresponders showing low normalized T-cell clonal expansion.

Some clones are missing from TCRdb's copy, which holds only in-frame ones; the method was immunoSEQ multiplex PCR. Of nearly 45,000 clones listed, 75% to 85% are singletons. The germline gives CDR1 LGHNT, CDR2 FRNRAP. V was cut by 6 bases and J by 3 bases, with 15 bases left in between. CDR3 length: 14 residues. In the case of this clone: Its antigen is still unknown.

Specimen: CD4+ or CD8+ T cells sorted from blood, collected in a trial of the OX40 agonist ivuxolimab. The V and J genes are TRBV12-5 and TRBJ2-7, with D possibly being TRBD1 (6 bases). The source of this sequence is an adult with an advanced solid tumor such as melanoma, head and neck, liver or kidney cancer. Here the CDR3 reads CASGASGHLYEQYF. CDR3 sequence (DNA): TGTGCTAGTGGGGCGTCGGGACACCTCTACGAGCAGTACTTC.